This T cell receptor beta chain came from a study of shared clonotypes between healthy human individuals (TCRdb year 2020). For the study in its entirety: A couple of women and a few men aged 18 to 49 years were included in the cohort. Between about 0.8 and 9 billion PBMCs per donor were obtained by leukapheresis. For each donor, CD4 naive and CD4 memory were each given three plates, CD8 naive was given two plates, and CD8 memory was given one plate. The study deeply sequenced blood TCR repertoires of five healthy adults to estimate repertoire size and the extent of clonotype sharing between individuals. To increase sequencing depth and limit assay-specific biases, different laboratories used diverse techniques to prepare libraries and sequence TCR repertoires. Results the study describes overall, beyond this receptor: Pairwise subsampling led to the expectation that sequencing depth would affect the degree of clonotype sharing among donors. Compared with non-shared clonotypes, the clonotypes found in all four sorted-subset donors had higher generation probabilities. Naive subsets generally had larger estimated clonotype richness than memory subsets did. Because the study included a small number of donors, the genetic and exposure-history diversity represented was limited. When several donors were compared, the shared fraction of clonotypes was approximately 5% for naive CD4, 3.5% to 4% for naive CD8, 2% to 2.5% for memory CD4, and roughly 0.4% for memory CD8. Even with the large sequencing depth, rarefaction of the sorted-subset datasets indicated that sequencing was incomplete. Sampling was restricted to blood, and TCR repertoires in tissues likely differ from the TCR repertoires found in blood.

TCR CDR3 regions were amplified from genomic DNA by multiplex PCR using the deep immunoSEQ assay. Extracted genomic DNA from each cell subset was distributed evenly across all wells of several immunoSEQ 96-well plates, and each plate was treated as a replicate. For sorted subsets, approximately 200 ng of genomic DNA, equivalent to 25,000 to 30,000 T cell genomes, went into each replicate PCR. Purified libraries were measured with a Qubit 3.0 fluorometer, size-checked on a Bioanalyzer 2100, and measured again with the KAPA Library Quantification kit. Every immunoSEQ 96-well plate was sequenced on a dedicated single-read 150-cycle Illumina NextSeq 550 flow cell. Processing in the source paper ran as follows. Because only junctional sequences without quality scores were contained in the immunoSEQ output, filtering matching that applied to full-length reads could not be performed. Sequences were annotated with PyIR, a Python wrapper for IgBLAST v1.9, using IMGT germline references to assign V/J genes and CDR3. Reads were removed for weak V/J assignments (E-value above 1e-6), missing CDR3, stop codons, out-of-frame junctions, or ambiguous translated residues. V3J clonotypes were defined as sequences sharing an identical inferred V gene, J gene, and CDR3 amino acid sequence. Percentage overlap between repertoires was computed as shared unique clonotypes divided by the size of the smaller repertoire. Repertoire richness was assessed with RTK rarefaction, the Chao1 estimator, and Recon v2.1 estimates of unobserved clonotypes. Generation probabilities were computed with OLGA for all TCRbeta clonotypes obtained by the gDNA method from four donors. Drawn from immuneACCESS, this table holds only the in-frame rearrangements with V and J called that TCRdb kept. Clones are partly lost; checked studies trace under half to an unresolved V gene and leave the rest unexplained. Clonal size and the V and J genes are those of that table, whereas D and trimming came from the DNA. A total of around 940,000 clones appear in this sample, 60% to 85% of them only once. The ten largest account for about 1.5% of the sample.

CDR1 and CDR2 are read off the germline V gene as MNHNS and SASEGT. The junction carries 24 bases between V and J, which are trimmed by 6 bases and 3 bases respectively. The CDR3 measures 17 amino acids from cysteine to phenylalanine. The DNA shown is the 51-base CDR3, in frame from base 1. Worth noting for this clone: What antigen it recognizes has not been identified. Per-nucleotide qualities are absent, and no much larger clonotype sits a single base away.

The donors were healthy, HIV-negative adults with no recently reported acute infections or vaccinations. Every donor was a Caucasian adult living in Nashville, Tennessee, USA. CD4+ T cells were enriched through magnetic negative selection, after which naive cells were positively selected on CD45RA and the remaining negative fraction served as the memory subset. Blood was obtained by leukapheresis, after which PBMCs were separated by Ficoll-Histopaque density gradient centrifugation and cryopreserved in liquid nitrogen vapor phase. Analytical flow cytometry was used to check the purity and quantity of each magnetically sorted T cell population. Each sorted fraction had its genomic DNA isolated and then quantified by UV absorbance on a Nanodrop 2000c.

The source material was memory CD4+ T cells sorted from blood. The cell subset or site label corresponds to: CD45RA-negative fraction. The sequence links TRBV6-1 to TRBJ2-7, with the D call tentatively TRBD1 or TRBD2, each fitting 5 bases. This receptor was taken from a man aged 18 to 29 in good health. In nucleotide form, the sequence is TGTGCCAGCAGGGAAAGGGCAGGGAGTCAGATCCTCTACGAGCAGTACTTC. Its coded protein is CASRERAGSQILYEQYF.